The 28 T cell receptor beta chains below come from one sample, sequenced in a study of healthy donors' naive CD4 and CD8 T cells. TCR libraries were built from approximately 0.55 ug of total RNA by linear amplification. TCRdb itself ran the reads through MiXCR, one entry per CDR3 protein. The sample carries 150,000 to 200,000 distinct CDR3 sequences, 65% to 80% recorded once. Sequencing was performed on naive CD4+ and CD8+ T cells sorted from blood, pooled from several donors. The receptors shown here come from a pool of human donors in good health; the sample pools cells from several healthy donors.

This clonotype was observed a handful of times. This chain connects TRBV19 to TRBJ1-5, with D maybe TRBD1 (6 bases). The CDR3 totals 12 residues. Trimming shortened V by 9 bases and J by 1 base, and 7 bases separated the two germline ends. CDR1 and CDR2 (germline): LNHDA, SQIVND (reference sequence). Here the CDR3 DNA reads TGTGCCAGCAGGGGCAGCAATCAGCCCCAGCATTTT. Its translation is CASRGSNQPQHF.

This rearrangement joins TRBV4-2 to TRBJ2-3; no clear D gene. Germline CDR1 reads LGHNA; CDR2 reads YNFKEQ. Trimming removed 8 bases at V and 5 bases at J, with 11 bases between. The length of the CDR3 is 12 residues. This chain's CDR3 is CASRRPGDTQYF. The CDR3, as DNA: TGTGCCAGCCGACGCCCGGGAGATACGCAGTATTTT.

The V and J genes are TRBV5-1 and TRBJ1-1; D remains ambiguous. CDR1 is SGHRS and CDR2 is YFSETQ in the germline V gene. V was shortened by 4 bases and J by 6 bases, with 10 bases between the two germline ends. CDR3 size: 12 residues. The CDR3 region is CASSLGPSEAFF. DNA for the CDR3: TGCGCCAGCAGCCTGGGCCCTTCTGAAGCTTTCTTT.

The genes are TRBV5-5 and TRBJ2-1, with no clear D. In germline, CDR1 is SGHKS, CDR2 YYEKEE (reference sequence). The CDR3 is 14 residues long. Trimming took 0 bases from V and 9 from J, leaving 13 bases between them. The CDR3 nucleotides are TGTGCCAGCAGCTTGGCGGTCGAAGCGTTTGAGCAGTTCTTC. It is translated as CASSLAVEAFEQFF.

This chain connects TRBV29-1 to TRBJ2-1, with 8 positions matching TRBD1. The germline gives CDR1 SQVTM, CDR2 ANQGSEA. Trimming took 7 bases from V and 6 from J; bases not matched to a gene: 8. CDR3 length: 13 amino acids. The CDR3 DNA reads TGCAGCGCTGGGAGGACAGGGACCAATGAGCAGTTCTTC. Translated: CSAGRTGTNEQFF.

The chain is built from TRBV20-1 and TRBJ2-7, with TRBD2 identical over 14 bases. This CDR3 contains 18 residues. After removal of 3 bases from V and 2 bases from J, the junction contained 12 bases not matched to a gene. In germline, CDR1 is DFQATT, CDR2 SNEGSKA (reference sequence). As DNA, the CDR3 is TGCAGTGCTAGCCCAGGGGGACCGGGACTAGCGGGGGCCTACGAGCAGTACTTC. Its translation is CSASPGGPGLAGAYEQYF.

This chain links TRBV15 with TRBJ1-2; no clear D gene. Trimming took off 1 base at V and 2 bases at J, with 11 bases between the two ends. This CDR3 comprises 15 residues. Germline CDR1 reads LNHNV; CDR2 reads YYDKDF (reference sequence). CDR3 in amino acids: CATSRVDDLNYGYTF. The CDR3 DNA follows: TGTGCCACCAGCAGAGTTGACGATTTAAACTATGGCTACACCTTC.

The chain employs TRBV6-5 and TRBJ2-6; no reliable D call. V shed 5 bases and J shed 1 base, with 12 bases lying between them. The length of the CDR3 is 16 residues. Germline V gene sequence: CDR1 MNHEY, CDR2 SVGAGI. CDR3 sequence reads: CASSRSTVSGANVLTF. CDR3 DNA: TGTGCCAGCAGTCGTTCTACAGTTTCTGGGGCCAACGTCCTGACTTTC.

The chain is built from TRBV11-2 and TRBJ2-1, with D uncertain. V lost 1 base, J lost 4 bases, and 5 bases lay in between. CDR1 and CDR2 from the germline V gene are SGHAT and FQNNGV. The CDR3 sequence is 13 residues long. The CDR3 DNA sequence: TGTGCCAGCAGCTTAGTTTGGTACAATGAGCAGTTCTTC. Translating it yields CASSLVWYNEQFF.

V gene TRBV6-5 combines with J gene TRBJ2-3; 8 bases align to TRBD2. The CDR3 sequence is 16 residues long. The V and J ends lost 6 bases and 3 bases, in that order; junction bases with no gene match: 11. Germline-derived CDR1 and CDR2 are MNHEY and SVGAGI. The CDR3 nucleotides are TGTGCCAGCAGCCTTAGACGGGGACTAGTAACAGATACGCAGTATTTT. Protein product: CASSLRRGLVTDTQYF.

The rearrangement links TRBV27 to TRBJ2-7; D remains unclear. V lost 3 bases and J 2 bases, leaving 8 bases between the germline ends. From germline, CDR1 is MNHEY and CDR2 SMNVEV (reference sequence). The CDR3 is made up of 13 amino acids. For the CDR3, the DNA is TGTGCCAGCAGTTTCGGCAGGACCTACGAGCAGTACTTC. Translation: CASSFGRTYEQYF.

This clonotype was counted a few times. The rearrangement uses TRBV30 and TRBJ2-6, with unresolved D. Germline assignment: CDR1 GTSNPN and CDR2 SVGIG (reference sequence). V was cut by 4 bases and J by 2 bases, with 6 bases left in between. This CDR3 region has 13 residues. CDR3 nucleotide sequence: TGTGCCTGGACTCCCCCTGGGGCCAACGTCCTGACTTTC. Amino acids: CAWTPPGANVLTF.

The chain couples TRBV5-4 to TRBJ2-7; 7 nucleotides line up with TRBD2. Germline lookup yields CDR1 SGHNT and CDR2 YYREEE (reference sequence). The V gene end was trimmed by 2 bases and the J gene end by 3 bases; junction bases not matched to a gene: 5. The CDR3 contains 14 residues. The CDR3 coding sequence is TGTGCCAGCAGCTTCTCCCGGGGGGACTACGAGCAGTACTTC. This encodes CASSFSRGDYEQYF. Complete variable domain (other parts from reference TRBV5-4 and TRBJ2-7): ETGVTQSPTHLIKTRGQQVTLRCSSQSGHNTVSWYQQALGQGPQFIFQYYREEENGRGNFPPRFSGLQFPNYSSELNVNALELDDSALYLCASSFSRGDYEQYFGPGTRLTVT.

CDR3 sequence reads: CASSPRRSDTQYF. CDR3 sequence (DNA): TGTGCCAGTAGCCCTCGGCGATCAGATACGCAGTATTTT. The genes are TRBV6-1 and TRBJ2-3; no firm D call. V was trimmed by 9 bases and J by 4 bases, leaving 14 bases between them. Germline V gene sequence: CDR1 MNHNS, CDR2 SASEGT. The CDR3 spans 13 residues.

The chain carries TRBV29-1 and TRBJ2-7; no firm D call. The CDR3 sequence is 11 residues long. Germline CDR1 and CDR2: SQVTM and ANQGSEA. Trimming took off 5 bases at V and 2 bases at J, with 7 bases between the two ends. The CDR3 bases are TGCAGCGTTCTGGGGACCTACGAGCAGTACTTC. It encodes CSVLGTYEQYF.

The chain combines TRBV27 with TRBJ2-1; a weak D match, TRBD1 (5 bases). Germline V gene data show CDR1 as MNHEY and CDR2 as SMNVEV (reference sequence). The V end was cut by 3 bases, the J end by 8 bases, with 14 bases between. The CDR3 consists of 14 residues. The CDR3 sequence: CASSFSQGRDEQFF. The CDR3 nucleotides are TGTGCCAGCAGTTTCAGTCAGGGTCGTGATGAGCAGTTCTTC.

The rearrangement links TRBV6-5 to TRBJ2-3, with D perhaps matching TRBD2 (5 bases). The CDR3 runs to 15 residues. Germline-derived CDR1 and CDR2 are MNHEY and SVGAGI. V lost 3 bases, J lost 0 bases, and 10 bases lay in between. The CDR3 loop reads CASSYSDYSTDTQYF. The CDR3 nucleotides are TGTGCCAGCAGTTATTCAGACTATAGCACAGATACGCAGTATTTT.

The chain couples TRBV29-1 to TRBJ2-7; D is unresolved. Germline-derived CDR1 and CDR2 are SQVTM and ANQGSEA. The CDR3 sequence is 12 residues long. Trimming left V 4 bases short and J 2 bases short, with 9 bases between. The CDR3 bases are TGCAGCGTTGTAGACATTACCTACGAGCAGTACTTC. Translated, it gives CSVVDITYEQYF.

In this sample, this clonotype turned up a few times. The CDR3 DNA follows: TGTGCCTGGAGTCGACCCCCTGAACACACTGAAGCTTTCTTT. Protein product: CAWSRPPEHTEAFF. The chain combines TRBV30 with TRBJ1-1, with unresolved D. The length of the CDR3 is 14 residues. The V end was cut by 2 bases, the J end by 3 bases, with 13 bases between. CDR1 GTSNPN and CDR2 SVGIG come from the germline V gene (reference sequence).

This sequence joins TRBV29-1 and TRBJ2-6; D is undetermined. The CDR3 is made up of 13 amino acids. CDR1 SQVTM and CDR2 ANQGSEA come from the germline V gene. Trimming pared 7 bases from V and 2 bases from J, leaving 9 bases between. CDR3 amino acids: CSATTTGANVLTF. CDR3 DNA sequence: TGCAGCGCCACAACAACTGGGGCCAACGTCCTGACTTTC. Looking up the rest from reference TRBV29-1 and TRBJ2-6 gives the full variable domain: SAVISQKPSRDICQRGTSLTIQCQVDSQVTMMFWYRQQPGQSLTLIATANQGSEATYESGFVIDKFPISRPNLTFSTLTVSNMSPEDSSIYLCSATTTGANVLTFGAGSRLTVL.

The chain is built from TRBV6-6 and TRBJ2-7, with D unresolved. The germline V gene encodes CDR1 MNHNY and CDR2 SVGAGI (reference sequence). This CDR3 has 14 residues. V was cut by 5 bases and J by 6 bases, with 17 bases left in between. CDR3 in DNA: TGTGCCAGCAGTGATTATGCCCTACCGAGCGAGCAGTACTTC. This gives the protein CASSDYALPSEQYF.

A single count supports this clonotype. The chain is built from TRBV6-1 and TRBJ2-7, with D maybe TRBD1 (5 bases). This CDR3 has 14 amino acids. Germline CDR1 and CDR2: MNHNS and SASEGT. Between the trimmed V and J ends, which lost 3 bases and 2 bases, there was a span of 11 bases. The CDR3 bases are TGTGCCAGCAGTGACCGACAGTGGGCCTACGAGCAGTACTTC. Its translation: CASSDRQWAYEQYF.

The chain carries TRBV6-6 and TRBJ1-5; TRBD1 is a possible D gene (5 bases). CDR1 is MNHNY and CDR2 is SVGAGI in the germline V gene (reference sequence). With 0 bases removed from V and 7 bases from J, the gap between germline ends came to 13 bases. The CDR3 extends over 15 amino acids. CDR3 residues: CASSYSMLGPQPQHF. Written as DNA, the CDR3 is TGTGCCAGCAGTTACTCGATGTTGGGGCCCCAGCCCCAGCATTTT.

Of note for this clonotype: At one end the junction does not follow the germline gene, possibly because of a read error. The chain combines TRBV4-3 with TRBJ2-1; D unclear. The germline CDR1 and CDR2 sequences are LGHNA and YSLEER. CDR3 length equals 11 residues. CDR3 nucleotide sequence: TGTGCCAGCAGCCAAGAAGCTGAGCAGTTCTTC. Protein sequence: CASSQEAEQFF.

The CDR3 sequence is CASSDRGRGTEAFF. The CDR3 bases are TGTGCCAGTAGCGACAGGGGGCGAGGTACTGAAGCTTTCTTT. The rearrangement links TRBV19 to TRBJ1-1; 10 bases line up with TRBD1. J lost 5 bases, V lost 6 bases, and 6 bases had no gene match. This CDR3 has 14 residues. Germline V gene sequence: CDR1 LNHDA, CDR2 SQIVND (reference sequence).

The chain links TRBV29-1 to TRBJ1-2; D might be TRBD1 (5 bases). CDR1 and CDR2 from the germline V gene are SQVTM and ANQGSEA. The V gene lost 7 bases and the J gene lost 6 bases, with 9 bases spanning the gap. The CDR3 sequence is 10 residues long. In nucleotides, the CDR3 is TGCAGCGCTGGGGGGAATGGCTACACCTTC. Translating gives CSAGGNGYTF. Filled out from reference TRBV29-1 and TRBJ1-2, the complete variable domain reads SAVISQKPSRDICQRGTSLTIQCQVDSQVTMMFWYRQQPGQSLTLIATANQGSEATYESGFVIDKFPISRPNLTFSTLTVSNMSPEDSSIYLCSAGGNGYTFGSGTRLTVV.

The chain joins TRBV6-6 to TRBJ1-1; D is undetermined. CDR3 length: 14 amino acids. Germline V lookup: CDR1 MNHNY, CDR2 SVGAGI (reference sequence). The V end was cut by 4 bases, the J end by 3 bases, with 12 bases between. The CDR3 DNA reads TGTGCCAGCAGTTCAGTAGCTGGGGACACTGAAGCTTTCTTT. This encodes CASSSVAGDTEAFF.

The chain employs TRBV27 and TRBJ2-1; D is possibly TRBD2 (6 bases). CDR1 and CDR2 from the germline V gene are MNHEY and SMNVEV (reference sequence). This CDR3 region has 15 residues. Trimming shortened V by 5 bases and J by 2 bases, and 13 bases separated the two germline ends. The CDR3 loop is CASSPNGRTYNEQFF. The CDR3 DNA is TGTGCCAGCAGTCCTAACGGGAGAACCTACAATGAGCAGTTCTTC.